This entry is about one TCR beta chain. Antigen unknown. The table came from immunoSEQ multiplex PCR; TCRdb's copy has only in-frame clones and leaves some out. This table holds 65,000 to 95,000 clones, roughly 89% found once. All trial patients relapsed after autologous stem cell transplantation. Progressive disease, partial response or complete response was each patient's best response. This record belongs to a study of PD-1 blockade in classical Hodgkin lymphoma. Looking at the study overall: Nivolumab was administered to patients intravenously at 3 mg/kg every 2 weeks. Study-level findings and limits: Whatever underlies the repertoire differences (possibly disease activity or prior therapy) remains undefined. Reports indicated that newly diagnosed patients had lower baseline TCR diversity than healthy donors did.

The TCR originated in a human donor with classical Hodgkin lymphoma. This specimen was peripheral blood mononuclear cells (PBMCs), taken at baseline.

CDR3 loop: CASSLGGQGWYEQYF. CDR3 sequence (DNA): TGTGCCAGCAGCTTAGGAGGACAGGGTTGGTACGAGCAGTACTTC. The chain employs TRBV11-2 and TRBJ2-7; TRBD1 agrees at 8 bases. The CDR3 consists of 15 residues. With V trimmed by 1 base and J by 4 bases, 6 bases remained unmatched. CDR1 SGHAT and CDR2 FQNNGV come from the germline V gene.